The clone carrying this T cell receptor beta chain was found a few times. This sample was taken from a study of response to subunit inactivated influenza vaccine. TCRdb fed the RT-PCR reads into MiXCR, producing one record per CDR3 protein. The table has around 300,000 distinct CDR3 sequences, approximately 20% seen once. Germline CDR1 and CDR2: PRHDT and FYEKMQ (reference sequence). V was trimmed by 0 bases and J by 1 base, leaving 9 bases between them. The CDR3 extends over 15 amino acids. J is TRBJ1-1 and V is TRBV13, with D unclear. The clonotype originates from a man aged 50 to 69 who received an inactivated influenza vaccine. Sequenced here: PBMCs from blood, sampled less than 22 months after vaccination. The CDR3 spells CASSLGLAENTEAFF. CDR3 sequence (DNA): TGTGCCAGCAGCTTAGGCCTCGCAGAGAACACTGAAGCTTTCTTT.